Below are 29 T cell receptor beta chains sequenced from a single sample in a study of blood T cells in healthy people across ages. A J-beta primer mix and a sample-barcoded 5' primer were used in a second PCR of about 7 to 12 cycles. TCRdb processed the 5' RACE reads anew with MiXCR; each CDR3 protein has one entry. The sample records about 1 million distinct CDR3 sequences, 25% being singletons. The sample was also linked to a second study, of T cells of mothers and their children.

Sequencing used blood. The receptors stem from a girl aged 2-10 years in good health.

The chain links TRBV3-1 to TRBJ2-5; 10 nucleotides line up with TRBD2. Germline CDR1 is LGHDT and CDR2 is YNNKEL (reference sequence). V was clipped by 1 base and J by 5 bases; unmatched bases: 4. The CDR3 is made up of 15 amino acids. In DNA form, the CDR3 reads TGTGCCAGCAGCCAAGGGGCTAGCGGGAGTGAGACCCAGTACTTC. This encodes CASSQGASGSETQYF.

This clonotype has more than one count but fewer than ten. V gene TRBV10-3 combines with J gene TRBJ2-1, with D unclear. CDR3 length: 14 residues. CDR1 ENHRY and CDR2 SYGVKD come from the germline V gene. The germline V and J ends were trimmed by 2 bases and 3 bases, with 8 bases remaining between them. The CDR3 loop reads CAISEAAIYNEQFF. Written as DNA, the CDR3 is TGTGCCATCAGTGAGGCGGCTATCTACAATGAGCAGTTCTTC.

V and J are TRBV6-1 and TRBJ1-4, with 9 bases that match TRBD1. This CDR3 has 14 amino acids. The V gene's germline CDR1 is MNHNS and CDR2 SASEGT. The junction had 8 bases not matched to a gene; V was cut back by 8 bases and J by 7 bases. CDR3 nucleotide sequence: TGTGCCAGCGAAAGGACAGGGGAAGGTGAAAAACTGTTTTTT. Translated, it gives CASERTGEGEKLFF.

The rearrangement joins TRBV4-3 to TRBJ2-3; D is perhaps TRBD2 (6 bases). V was shortened by 3 bases and J by 0 bases, with 13 bases between the two germline ends. The CDR3 spans 16 residues. Germline lookup yields CDR1 LGHNA and CDR2 YSLEER. The CDR3 spells CASSQEAGLSTDTQYF. The DNA for the CDR3 is TGCGCCAGCAGCCAGGAGGCGGGACTTAGCACAGATACGCAGTATTTT.

This clonotype was counted ten times or more. The rearrangement joins TRBV3-1 to TRBJ2-4; D is perhaps TRBD1 (6 bases). CDR1 and CDR2 (germline): LGHDT, YNNKEL (reference sequence). CDR3 length: 16 residues. V was clipped by 3 bases and J by 8 bases, with 20 bases between them. The CDR3: CASSHLNRQGLHIQYF. DNA for the CDR3: TGTGCCAGCAGCCACCTCAATCGGCAGGGGTTACACATTCAGTACTTC.

The chain has TRBV6-2 or TRBV6-3 and TRBJ2-1, with 7 bases aligning to TRBD1. Germline assignment: CDR1 MNHEY and CDR2 SVGEGT. This CDR3 comprises 15 residues. V was pared by 2 bases and J by 4 bases, with 5 bases of the junction left unmatched. CDR3: CASSYGDSPYNEQFF. CDR3 DNA: TGTGCCAGCAGTTACGGGGACAGCCCGTACAATGAGCAGTTCTTC.

This clonotype was seen more than once but under ten times. The chain links TRBV3-1 to TRBJ2-3, with TRBD2 identical over 8 bases. The germline V gene has CDR1 LGHDT and CDR2 YNNKEL (reference sequence). The CDR3 loop spans 17 amino acids. J was trimmed by 2 bases and V by 4 bases; bases with no gene match: 11. The CDR3 DNA sequence: TGTGCCAGCAGCCGAAGCGGGGGTCAGACTTACACAGATACGCAGTATTTT. Its protein product is CASSRSGGQTYTDTQYF.

This clonotype was recorded a few times. The gene calls are TRBV12-3 or TRBV12-4 and TRBJ2-5; D gene ambiguous. The CDR3 is 15 residues long. V lost 8 bases and J lost 6, with 22 bases in between. The CDR3 region has the DNA TGTGCCAGCGGAACTCGCGACCACTTCTTTCAGACCCAGTACTTC. Amino acids: CASGTRDHFFQTQYF.

This clonotype was found a few times. The chain carries TRBV12-3 or TRBV12-4 and TRBJ2-1; 14 bases line up with TRBD2. Unmatched junction bases numbered 6, after V lost 4 bases and J lost 10 bases. CDR3 length: 15 amino acids. The CDR3 DNA is TGTGCCAGCAGTTGGGGGGGACTAGCGGGAGACGAGCAGTTCTTC. The encoded protein is CASSWGGLAGDEQFF.

The J gene is TRBJ2-5, the V gene TRBV4-1; D remains unclear. The DNA end is more similar to TRBJ2-1, so the J call may be wrong. CDR1 MGHRA and CDR2 YSYEKL come from the germline V gene. This CDR3 has 12 residues. For the CDR3, the DNA is TGCGCCAGCAGCCAAGACAAACGTGAGCAGTTCTTC. It encodes CASSQDKREQFF.

This clonotype appeared a few times. The chain has TRBV2 and TRBJ2-3, with a possible D match to TRBD2 (7 bases). This CDR3 region has 15 residues. Trimming cost V 5 bases and J 4 bases, with 16 bases left between them. CDR1 is SNHLY, CDR2 FYNNEI, per germline. This CDR3 is CASSSVGGPPDTQYF. DNA for the CDR3: TGTGCCAGCAGTTCCGTGGGGGGGCCTCCAGATACGCAGTATTTT.

The V gene is TRBV6-2 or TRBV6-3, the J gene TRBJ2-4; D is uncertain. Germline V gene lookup returns CDR1 MNHEY and CDR2 SVGEGT. This CDR3 comprises 12 residues. V lost 2 bases to trimming and J lost 2 bases, with 1 base between them. The CDR3 is CASSYPKNIQYF. In DNA, the CDR3 is TGTGCCAGCAGTTACCCCAAAAACATTCAGTACTTC.

The V and J genes are TRBV5-1 and TRBJ1-5; unclear D gene. Germline loops: CDR1 SGHRS, CDR2 YFSETQ. The CDR3 is made up of 13 amino acids. Trimming shortened V by 2 bases and J by 5 bases, and 8 bases separated the two germline ends. This CDR3 reads CASSLGIDQPQHF. The CDR3 DNA reads as TGCGCCAGCAGCTTAGGGATAGATCAGCCCCAGCATTTT. The variable domain in full, with the rest retrieved from reference TRBV5-1 and TRBJ1-5, is KAGVTQTPRYLIKTRGQQVTLSCSPISGHRSVSWYQQTPGQGLQFLFEYFSETQRNKGNFPGRFSGRQFSNSRSEMNVSTLELGDSALYLCASSLGIDQPQHFGDGTRLSIL.

The J gene is TRBJ2-3, the V gene TRBV28; D might be TRBD1 (5 bases). The germline gives CDR1 MDHEN, CDR2 SYDVKM. The CDR3 loop spans 15 amino acids. With 5 bases removed from V and 4 bases from J, the gap between germline ends came to 16 bases. CDR3 DNA sequence: TGTGCCAGCAGTGATCCAGGGTTGGGGCCAGATACGCAGTATTTT. The encoded protein is CASSDPGLGPDTQYF. Together with reference TRBV28 and TRBJ2-3, the CDR3 gives the full variable domain: DVKVTQSSRYLVKRTGEKVFLECVQDMDHENMFWYRQDPGLGLRLIYFSYDVKMKEKGDIPEGYSVSREKKERFSLILESASTNQTSMYLCASSDPGLGPDTQYFGPGTRLTVL.

The chain links TRBV5-1 to TRBJ2-2; TRBD2 might be the D (6 bases). CDR3 size: 16 residues. Germline CDR1 is SGHRS and CDR2 is YFSETQ. Trimming removed 3 bases from V and 1 base from J, with 13 bases in between. The CDR3 DNA sequence: TGCGCCAGCAGCTCCCCCGGGGGTCTGAACACCGGGGAGCTGTTTTTT. Its translation: CASSSPGGLNTGELFF.

A word on this clonotype: One end of the junction varies from germline; a read error may be responsible. This rearrangement joins TRBV15 to TRBJ2-5, with 10 bases that match TRBD2. Germline V CDR1 and CDR2: LNHNV, YYDKDF (reference sequence). The length of the CDR3 is 19 residues. The CDR3 sequence is CATSRDTSGAGGVVPEQSF. The CDR3 nucleotides are TGTGCCACCAGCAGAGATACTAGCGGGGCGGGTGGGGTAGTCCCTGAGCAGTCCTTC.

This clonotype occurred a few times. The chain combines TRBV4-1 with TRBJ2-7; TRBD2 matches 8 bases. Looked up from germline, CDR1 is MGHRA and CDR2 is YSYEKL. Unmatched junction bases numbered 5, after V lost 1 base and J lost 3 bases. The length of the CDR3 is 15 residues. CDR3: CASSQAPTSDYEQYF. In nucleotides, the CDR3 is TGCGCCAGCAGCCAAGCGCCGACTAGCGACTACGAGCAGTACTTC.

This clonotype showed up just a few times. The chain is built from TRBV10-3 and TRBJ2-5; no reliable D call. CDR3 length: 13 amino acids. CDR1 ENHRY and CDR2 SYGVKD come from the germline V gene. V was trimmed by 6 bases and J by 3 bases, leaving 11 bases between them. The CDR3 nucleotides read TGTGCCATCAGGGACGCGCTCGAAGAGACCCAGTACTTC. Translating gives CAIRDALEETQYF.

The rearrangement joins TRBV20-1 to TRBJ2-3, with D possibly called TRBD1 or TRBD2 (5 bases each). The germline V gene encodes CDR1 DFQATT and CDR2 SNEGSKA (reference sequence). The CDR3 is 14 amino acids. V gave up 0 bases and J gave up 4 bases, with 11 bases separating them. The CDR3: CSARDIRGPDTQYF. CDR3 bases: TGCAGTGCTAGAGATATTAGGGGACCAGATACGCAGTATTTT.

The rearrangement links TRBV4-1 to TRBJ2-5; D call uncertain. Gene TRBJ2-7 matches the end of the DNA better, so the J call may be wrong. From germline, CDR1 is MGHRA and CDR2 YSYEKL. The CDR3 covers 13 residues. CDR3 nucleotide sequence: TGCGCCAGCAGCCATTCGATCGAGACCGAGCAGTACTTC. Translation gives CASSHSIETEQYF.

This clonotype was counted only a few times. The chain's CDR3 is CASSSILRSNYGYTF. For the CDR3, the DNA is TGTGCCAGCAGTTCGATCCTGAGAAGTAACTATGGCTACACCTTC. The chain couples TRBV12-3 or TRBV12-4 to TRBJ1-2; D call uncertain. Trimming removed 4 bases at V and 1 base at J, with 13 bases between. The CDR3 runs 15 residues.

The chain has TRBV20-1 and TRBJ1-1; 8 nucleotides line up with TRBD1. Trimming at V came to 5 bases and at J to 0 bases, leaving 5 bases not matched to a gene. The CDR3 spans 14 residues. From germline, CDR1 is DFQATT and CDR2 SNEGSKA (reference sequence). The CDR3 region is CSAPTGGMNTEAFF. CDR3 DNA sequence: TGCAGTGCTCCAACAGGGGGTATGAACACTGAAGCTTTCTTT.

In its sample, this clonotype was seen a few times. The chain links TRBV5-6 to TRBJ1-2; tentative D call: TRBD1 (5 bases). The CDR3 is 14 amino acids. Per the germline V gene, CDR1 is SGHDT and CDR2 is YYEEEE. Trimming left V 6 bases short and J 8 bases short, with 20 bases between. CDR3: CASTLLPGPGGYTF. The CDR3 nucleotides are TGTGCCAGCACCTTACTTCCGGGACCAGGAGGCTACACCTTC.

The CDR3 loop is CASSLGGAGGIYEQYF. The CDR3 DNA reads as TGTGCCAGCAGCTTAGGAGGGGCAGGGGGCATCTACGAGCAGTACTTC. The chain employs TRBV7-2 and TRBJ2-7; 8 bases match TRBD1. V shed 1 base, J shed 3 bases, and the junction held 8 bases outside the gene matches. The CDR3 runs to 16 residues. CDR1 SGHTA and CDR2 FQGNSA come from the germline V gene.

The rearrangement uses TRBV6-1 and TRBJ1-1, with TRBD1 matching over 7 bases. The V gene end was trimmed by 10 bases and the J gene end by 7 bases; junction bases not matched to a gene: 9. Germline values: CDR1 MNHNS, CDR2 SASEGT. The CDR3 is 12 amino acids. For the CDR3, the DNA is TGTGCCACCTCGGACAGGATAAATGAAGCTTTCTTT. Translating gives CATSDRINEAFF.

The chain employs TRBV7-2 and TRBJ2-5; unclear D gene. Trimming took off 5 bases at V and 5 bases at J, with 9 bases between the two ends. There are 12 residues in the CDR3. The germline V gene has CDR1 SGHTA and CDR2 FQGNSA. The CDR3 spells CASSKLRETQYF. CDR3 coding DNA: TGTGCCAGCAGCAAATTGCGCGAGACCCAGTACTTC. Together with reference TRBV7-2 and TRBJ2-5, the CDR3 gives the full variable domain: GAGVSQSPSNKVTEKGKDVELRCDPISGHTALYWYRQSLGQGLEFLIYFQGNSAPDKSGLPSDRFSAERTGGSVSTLTIQRTQQEDSAVYLCASSKLRETQYFGPGTRLLVL.

This clonotype was counted only a few times. The chain employs TRBV5-1 and TRBJ2-7; D may be TRBD2 (6 bases). Near its end, the DNA agrees better with TRBJ2-1, so the J call may be wrong. Germline V gene lookup returns CDR1 SGHRS and CDR2 YFSETQ. The CDR3 covers 14 residues. CDR3 DNA sequence: TGCGCCAGCAGCTTCGGGAGTCCTTCCGATGAGCAGTTCTTC. Translation gives CASSFGSPSDEQFF.

This clonotype was detected a few times. V gene TRBV29-1 combines with J gene TRBJ2-1; D call uncertain. The end of the DNA aligns better with TRBJ2-5, so the J call may be wrong. The CDR3 is made up of 9 amino acids. Germline lookup yields CDR1 SQVTM and CDR2 ANQGSEA. CDR3 in amino acids: CSVAGTQYF. The CDR3 DNA sequence: TGCAGCGTTGCTGGGACCCAGTACTTC.

This clonotype was recorded a few times. The chain is built from TRBV29-1 and TRBJ2-5; 10 bases align to TRBD2. The CDR3 totals 13 residues. The V segment lost 4 bases and the J segment 11 bases; nucleotides outside the gene matches: 10. From germline, CDR1 is SQVTM and CDR2 ANQGSEA. The CDR3 DNA sequence: TGCAGCGTTGGGACTAGCGGCTCCTACAAGCAGTACTTC. Translating it yields CSVGTSGSYKQYF.